These T cell receptor beta chains were read from a single sample in a study of shared clonotypes between healthy human individuals. Repertoires were generated with immunoSEQ multiplex PCR, while TCRdb's copy carries only in-frame clones and drops some. The data contain about 2,500,000 clones, 90% to 95% of them singletons. Sequences were obtained from naive CD4+ T cells sorted from blood. These receptors originate from a man aged 18 to 29 in good health. CDR3s include the opening cysteine and the closing phenylalanine or tryptophan. The order of the fields is V gene, J gene, clone size, D gene, CDR3 protein, CDR3 DNA. D genes are given only for firm matches. Size is omitted from some rows. Given values are once, few, many or a class for expanded clones.

v_gene: TRBV30; j_gene: TRBJ1-5; abundance: .; d_gene: TRBD1; CDR3aa: CAWSSGTGLNQPQHF; CDR3nt: TGTGCCTGGAGCTCGGGGACAGGGTTAAATCAGCCCCAGCATTTT
v_gene: TRBV4-1; j_gene: TRBJ1-6; abundance: .; d_gene: .; CDR3aa: CASSQAGHRISYNSPLHF; CDR3nt: TGCGCCAGCAGCCAAGCGGGACACCGTATCTCCTATAATTCACCCCTCCACTTT
v_gene: TRBV2; j_gene: TRBJ1-5; abundance: .; d_gene: TRBD1; CDR3aa: CARDRGIQPQHF; CDR3nt: TGTGCCAGGGACAGGGGGATTCAGCCCCAGCATTTT
v_gene: TRBV2; j_gene: TRBJ2-1; abundance: .; d_gene: .; CDR3aa: CASSRGRSSYNEQFF; CDR3nt: TGTGCCAGCAGCCGGGGGAGGAGCTCCTACAATGAGCAGTTCTTC
v_gene: TRBV5-1; j_gene: TRBJ1-1; abundance: .; d_gene: .; CDR3aa: CASSLDTGRNTEAFF; CDR3nt: TGCGCCAGCAGCTTGGACACGGGTCGGAACACTGAAGCTTTCTTT
v_gene: TRBV10-1; j_gene: TRBJ2-7; abundance: .; d_gene: TRBD1; CDR3aa: CASSESGTGWASDEQYF; CDR3nt: TGCGCCAGCAGTGAATCGGGGACAGGATGGGCCTCGGACGAGCAGTACTTC
v_gene: TRBV6-6; j_gene: TRBJ1-1; abundance: .; d_gene: .; CDR3aa: CASSYSVRGNTEAFF; CDR3nt: TGTGCCAGCAGTTACTCGGTCAGGGGCAACACTGAAGCTTTCTTT
v_gene: TRBV10-2; j_gene: TRBJ1-2; abundance: .; d_gene: .; CDR3aa: CASGAGWNYGYTF; CDR3nt: TGCGCCAGCGGGGCAGGATGGAACTATGGCTACACCTTC
v_gene: TRBV6-5; j_gene: TRBJ2-5; abundance: .; d_gene: TRBD2; CDR3aa: CASSYALAGDGTQYF; CDR3nt: TGTGCCAGCAGTTACGCCCTAGCGGGAGATGGGACCCAGTACTTC
v_gene: TRBV5-1; j_gene: TRBJ1-4; abundance: .; d_gene: .; CDR3aa: CASSLVGTSNEKLFF; CDR3nt: TGCGCCAGCAGCTTGGTCGGGACTTCTAATGAAAAACTGTTTTTT
v_gene: TRBV27; j_gene: TRBJ1-1; abundance: .; d_gene: .; CDR3aa: CASSSTRGTTEAFF; CDR3nt: TGTGCCAGCAGCTCGACCAGAGGGACCACTGAAGCTTTCTTT
v_gene: TRBV5-4; j_gene: TRBJ2-5; abundance: .; d_gene: .; CDR3aa: CASSLGGRYQETQYF; CDR3nt: TGTGCCAGCAGCTTAGGCGGGCGCTACCAAGAGACCCAGTACTTC
v_gene: TRBV2; j_gene: TRBJ1-1; abundance: .; d_gene: TRBD1; CDR3aa: CASSESTGIGTEAFF; CDR3nt: TGTGCCAGCAGTGAGTCGACAGGGATAGGCACTGAAGCTTTCTTT
v_gene: TRBV5-1; j_gene: TRBJ2-2; abundance: .; d_gene: .; CDR3aa: CASSFEGSNTGELFF; CDR3nt: TGCGCCAGCAGCTTCGAAGGGAGCAACACCGGGGAGCTGTTTTTT
v_gene: TRBV11-2; j_gene: TRBJ2-3; abundance: .; d_gene: .; CDR3aa: CASSATGLDTQYF; CDR3nt: TGTGCCAGCAGCGCAACAGGGTTAGATACGCAGTATTTT
v_gene: TRBV30; j_gene: TRBJ1-5; abundance: few; d_gene: .; CDR3aa: CAWIDPNQPQHF; CDR3nt: TGTGCCTGGATAGATCCCAATCAGCCCCAGCATTTT
v_gene: TRBV7-9; j_gene: TRBJ2-1; abundance: .; d_gene: .; CDR3aa: CASSLSNGGAYNEQFF; CDR3nt: TGTGCCAGCAGCTTATCGAACGGTGGGGCTTACAATGAGCAGTTCTTC
v_gene: TRBV19; j_gene: TRBJ2-1; abundance: .; d_gene: .; CDR3aa: CASGRTEQFF; CDR3nt: TGTGCCAGTGGCAGGACTGAGCAGTTCTTC
v_gene: TRBV18; j_gene: TRBJ1-1; abundance: .; d_gene: .; CDR3aa: CASSPPFDRAANTEAFF; CDR3nt: TGTGCCAGCTCACCACCTTTTGACCGGGCGGCGAACACTGAAGCTTTCTTT
v_gene: TRBV2; j_gene: TRBJ1-3; abundance: once; d_gene: .; CDR3aa: CASSAQGSSGNTIYF; CDR3nt: TGTGCCAGCAGTGCTCAGGGAAGCTCTGGAAACACCATATATTTT
v_gene: TRBV5-1; j_gene: TRBJ1-4; abundance: .; d_gene: .; CDR3aa: CASSLGWGEKLFF; CDR3nt: TGCGCCAGCAGCTTGGGGTGGGGAGAAAAACTGTTTTTT
v_gene: TRBV7-2; j_gene: TRBJ2-1; abundance: .; d_gene: TRBD1; CDR3aa: CASSLSSQGKGRNEQFF; CDR3nt: TGTGCCAGCAGCTTAAGCTCACAGGGGAAGGGTCGCAATGAGCAGTTCTTC
v_gene: TRBV11-2; j_gene: TRBJ2-3; abundance: .; d_gene: TRBD2; CDR3aa: CASSLEGREQDTQYF; CDR3nt: TGTGCCAGCAGCTTAGAGGGGCGGGAGCAAGATACGCAGTATTTT
v_gene: TRBV5-1; j_gene: TRBJ2-2; abundance: .; d_gene: TRBD2; CDR3aa: CASSLSGLAGNTGELFF; CDR3nt: TGCGCCAGCAGCCTCTCGGGACTAGCGGGGAACACCGGGGAGCTGTTTTTT
v_gene: TRBV5-1; j_gene: TRBJ1-1; abundance: .; d_gene: TRBD1; CDR3aa: CASSPSTGLNTEAFF; CDR3nt: TGCGCCAGCAGCCCCTCGACAGGGCTGAACACTGAAGCTTTCTTT
v_gene: TRBV27; j_gene: TRBJ1-6; abundance: .; d_gene: .; CDR3aa: CASKTAGLAYNSPLHF; CDR3nt: TGTGCCAGCAAGACTGCAGGGTTGGCATATAATTCACCCCTCCACTTT
v_gene: TRBV19; j_gene: TRBJ1-6; abundance: .; d_gene: .; CDR3aa: CASRQPDNSPLHF; CDR3nt: TGTGCCAGTAGACAGCCCGATAATTCACCCCTCCACTTT
v_gene: TRBV6-5; j_gene: TRBJ2-1; abundance: .; d_gene: .; CDR3aa: CASSYSGANEQFF; CDR3nt: TGTGCCAGCAGTTACTCGGGGGCCAATGAGCAGTTCTTC
v_gene: TRBV6-1; j_gene: TRBJ1-6; abundance: .; d_gene: .; CDR3aa: CATQGGSSYNSPLHF; CDR3nt: TGTGCCACCCAGGGAGGGAGCTCCTATAATTCACCCCTCCACTTT
v_gene: TRBV18; j_gene: TRBJ2-7; abundance: few; d_gene: .; CDR3aa: CASSPGRAREQYF; CDR3nt: TGTGCCAGCTCACCCGGACGGGCGAGGGAGCAGTACTTC
v_gene: TRBV18; j_gene: TRBJ2-3; abundance: .; d_gene: .; CDR3aa: CASSPVDSTDTQYF; CDR3nt: TGTGCCAGCTCACCTGTCGATAGCACAGATACGCAGTATTTT
v_gene: TRBV28; j_gene: TRBJ2-6; abundance: .; d_gene: .; CDR3aa: CASSRRPALAKANVLTF; CDR3nt: TGTGCCAGCAGTAGGCGCCCCGCCCTAGCTAAGGCCAACGTCCTGACTTTC
v_gene: TRBV6-6; j_gene: TRBJ2-5; abundance: once; d_gene: TRBD1; CDR3aa: CASSPGQEETQYF; CDR3nt: TGTGCCAGCAGTCCGGGACAGGAAGAGACCCAGTACTTC
v_gene: TRBV28; j_gene: TRBJ1-2; abundance: .; d_gene: .; CDR3aa: CASSDQTGTGYTF; CDR3nt: TGTGCCAGCAGTGATCAGACGGGCACCGGCTACACCTTC
v_gene: TRBV21-1; j_gene: TRBJ1-5; abundance: .; d_gene: .; CDR3aa: CASKPLGQPQHF; CDR3nt: TGTGCCAGCAAGCCCCTGGGTCAGCCCCAGCATTTT
v_gene: TRBV18; j_gene: TRBJ2-1; abundance: .; d_gene: TRBD2; CDR3aa: CASSPPGTSGAYNEQFF; CDR3nt: TGTGCCAGCTCACCGCCCGGGACTAGCGGGGCCTACAATGAGCAGTTCTTC
v_gene: TRBV6-1; j_gene: TRBJ2-5; abundance: .; d_gene: .; CDR3aa: CASSEASKYQETQYF; CDR3nt: TGTGCCAGCAGTGAAGCCTCAAAGTACCAAGAGACCCAGTACTTC
v_gene: TRBV30; j_gene: TRBJ2-7; abundance: .; d_gene: .; CDR3aa: CAWSGTGYEQYF; CDR3nt: TGTGCCTGGAGCGGGACGGGCTACGAGCAGTACTTC
v_gene: TRBV27; j_gene: TRBJ2-2; abundance: .; d_gene: .; CDR3aa: CASSLAGVTGELFF; CDR3nt: TGTGCCAGCAGTTTAGCTGGGGTCACCGGGGAGCTGTTTTTT
v_gene: TRBV4-1; j_gene: TRBJ2-5; abundance: .; d_gene: TRBD1; CDR3aa: CASSQTGTGLETQYF; CDR3nt: TGCGCCAGCAGCCAAACCGGGACAGGGCTAGAGACCCAGTACTTC
v_gene: TRBV7-2; j_gene: TRBJ2-1; abundance: .; d_gene: .; CDR3aa: CASSQALVANEQFF; CDR3nt: TGTGCCAGCAGTCAGGCGCTAGTGGCCAATGAGCAGTTCTTC
v_gene: TRBV2; j_gene: TRBJ2-5; abundance: .; d_gene: .; CDR3aa: CATGLQETQYF; CDR3nt: TGTGCCACTGGACTACAAGAGACCCAGTACTTC
v_gene: TRBV4-2; j_gene: TRBJ1-3; abundance: .; d_gene: .; CDR3aa: CASSQEGSGNTIYF; CDR3nt: TGTGCCAGCAGCCAAGAGGGCTCTGGAAACACCATATATTTT
v_gene: TRBV20-1; j_gene: TRBJ1-2; abundance: .; d_gene: .; CDR3aa: CSATKGLAYTF; CDR3nt: TGCAGTGCCACCAAGGGGCTTGCCTACACCTTC
v_gene: TRBV12-2; j_gene: TRBJ2-2; abundance: .; d_gene: .; CDR3aa: CASRLASGTGGTGELFF; CDR3nt: TGTGCAAGTCGCTTAGCGAGCGGGACAGGGGGGACCGGGGAGCTGTTTTTT
v_gene: TRBV27; j_gene: TRBJ1-1; abundance: .; d_gene: .; CDR3aa: CASSGNTEAFF; CDR3nt: TGTGCCAGTTCAGGGAACACTGAAGCTTTCTTT
v_gene: TRBV18; j_gene: TRBJ1-6; abundance: .; d_gene: .; CDR3aa: CASSPSGVNSPLHF; CDR3nt: TGTGCCAGCTCACCGTCGGGAGTGAATTCACCCCTCCACTTT
v_gene: TRBV5-4; j_gene: TRBJ1-4; abundance: .; d_gene: TRBD1; CDR3aa: CASRRDSGLNEKLFF; CDR3nt: TGTGCCAGCAGGCGGGACAGTGGTCTTAATGAAAAACTGTTTTTT